The clone carrying this TCR beta chain turned up a few times. Its specificity is unknown. Reverse transcription of all isolated RNA meant that expressed TCRB transcripts were sequenced. Repertoires were generated with immunoSEQ multiplex PCR, while TCRdb's copy carries only in-frame clones and drops some. Of approximately 130,000 clones listed, 15% to 20% are singletons. Germline CDR1 SEHNR, CDR2 FQNEAQ (reference sequence). V was shortened by 4 bases and J by 5 bases, with 8 bases between the two germline ends. The CDR3 is 13 amino acids. This record comes from a study of beta chain features in type 1 diabetes. Study results and limitations: Equally in patients and controls, shorter templates might have been favored by PCR. Patients' naive, central memory and regulatory TCRB repertoires appeared more alike than those of healthy donors. Because the template was cDNA, high-expressing cells might be over-represented. Moderately but significantly shorter TCRB CDR3s were found in Type 1 diabetes patients in all four CD4+ subsets.

The chain recombines TRBV7-9 with TRBJ2-2; no reliable D call. This clonotype was sampled from a young man with type 1 diabetes. The sample consisted of central memory CD4+ T cells from blood. CDR3 DNA: TGTGCCAGCAGCTACCAGCAGACCGGGGAGCTGTTTTTT. Residues: CASSYQQTGELFF.